Given below is one T cell receptor (beta chain) in context. Its recognized antigen is unknown. Base qualities are missing; no much larger clone stands one base away. The sample is drawn from a study of T cell changes during pregnancy in multiple sclerosis (dated by TCRdb to the late 2010s). About the investigation overall: Changes in the T cell repertoire over the course of pregnancy were examined in this study in women with multiple sclerosis.

CDR1 and CDR2 are drawn from the germline V gene: SGHTA, FQGNSA. V sheds 1 base and J sheds 5 bases, leaving 15 bases between their ends. The CDR3 sequence holds 16 residues, the cysteine and phenylalanine included. This entry keeps only the CDR3 DNA: 48 bases, framed from base 1. The method was the immunoSEQ multiplex PCR assay. TCRdb limited this immuneACCESS table to in-frame rearrangements with V and J called. A share of clones is missing; checked studies link under half to unresolved V genes, and the rest is unexplained. This sample lists about 41,000 clones; approximately 90% were detected once. About 0.61% of the sample comes from the top ten.

This receptor was obtained from a female donor with multiple sclerosis, enrolled in a pregnancy study. The sample consisted of CD4+ T cells from peripheral blood mononuclear cells, taken in the first trimester of pregnancy. Recombination linked TRBV7-2 to TRBJ1-3; TRBD1 is possibly the D segment (6 matching bases). Here is the DNA: TGTGCCAGCAGCTTAGGAGGGACAACTTCGAGAAACACCATATATTTT. This encodes CASSLGGTTSRNTIYF.